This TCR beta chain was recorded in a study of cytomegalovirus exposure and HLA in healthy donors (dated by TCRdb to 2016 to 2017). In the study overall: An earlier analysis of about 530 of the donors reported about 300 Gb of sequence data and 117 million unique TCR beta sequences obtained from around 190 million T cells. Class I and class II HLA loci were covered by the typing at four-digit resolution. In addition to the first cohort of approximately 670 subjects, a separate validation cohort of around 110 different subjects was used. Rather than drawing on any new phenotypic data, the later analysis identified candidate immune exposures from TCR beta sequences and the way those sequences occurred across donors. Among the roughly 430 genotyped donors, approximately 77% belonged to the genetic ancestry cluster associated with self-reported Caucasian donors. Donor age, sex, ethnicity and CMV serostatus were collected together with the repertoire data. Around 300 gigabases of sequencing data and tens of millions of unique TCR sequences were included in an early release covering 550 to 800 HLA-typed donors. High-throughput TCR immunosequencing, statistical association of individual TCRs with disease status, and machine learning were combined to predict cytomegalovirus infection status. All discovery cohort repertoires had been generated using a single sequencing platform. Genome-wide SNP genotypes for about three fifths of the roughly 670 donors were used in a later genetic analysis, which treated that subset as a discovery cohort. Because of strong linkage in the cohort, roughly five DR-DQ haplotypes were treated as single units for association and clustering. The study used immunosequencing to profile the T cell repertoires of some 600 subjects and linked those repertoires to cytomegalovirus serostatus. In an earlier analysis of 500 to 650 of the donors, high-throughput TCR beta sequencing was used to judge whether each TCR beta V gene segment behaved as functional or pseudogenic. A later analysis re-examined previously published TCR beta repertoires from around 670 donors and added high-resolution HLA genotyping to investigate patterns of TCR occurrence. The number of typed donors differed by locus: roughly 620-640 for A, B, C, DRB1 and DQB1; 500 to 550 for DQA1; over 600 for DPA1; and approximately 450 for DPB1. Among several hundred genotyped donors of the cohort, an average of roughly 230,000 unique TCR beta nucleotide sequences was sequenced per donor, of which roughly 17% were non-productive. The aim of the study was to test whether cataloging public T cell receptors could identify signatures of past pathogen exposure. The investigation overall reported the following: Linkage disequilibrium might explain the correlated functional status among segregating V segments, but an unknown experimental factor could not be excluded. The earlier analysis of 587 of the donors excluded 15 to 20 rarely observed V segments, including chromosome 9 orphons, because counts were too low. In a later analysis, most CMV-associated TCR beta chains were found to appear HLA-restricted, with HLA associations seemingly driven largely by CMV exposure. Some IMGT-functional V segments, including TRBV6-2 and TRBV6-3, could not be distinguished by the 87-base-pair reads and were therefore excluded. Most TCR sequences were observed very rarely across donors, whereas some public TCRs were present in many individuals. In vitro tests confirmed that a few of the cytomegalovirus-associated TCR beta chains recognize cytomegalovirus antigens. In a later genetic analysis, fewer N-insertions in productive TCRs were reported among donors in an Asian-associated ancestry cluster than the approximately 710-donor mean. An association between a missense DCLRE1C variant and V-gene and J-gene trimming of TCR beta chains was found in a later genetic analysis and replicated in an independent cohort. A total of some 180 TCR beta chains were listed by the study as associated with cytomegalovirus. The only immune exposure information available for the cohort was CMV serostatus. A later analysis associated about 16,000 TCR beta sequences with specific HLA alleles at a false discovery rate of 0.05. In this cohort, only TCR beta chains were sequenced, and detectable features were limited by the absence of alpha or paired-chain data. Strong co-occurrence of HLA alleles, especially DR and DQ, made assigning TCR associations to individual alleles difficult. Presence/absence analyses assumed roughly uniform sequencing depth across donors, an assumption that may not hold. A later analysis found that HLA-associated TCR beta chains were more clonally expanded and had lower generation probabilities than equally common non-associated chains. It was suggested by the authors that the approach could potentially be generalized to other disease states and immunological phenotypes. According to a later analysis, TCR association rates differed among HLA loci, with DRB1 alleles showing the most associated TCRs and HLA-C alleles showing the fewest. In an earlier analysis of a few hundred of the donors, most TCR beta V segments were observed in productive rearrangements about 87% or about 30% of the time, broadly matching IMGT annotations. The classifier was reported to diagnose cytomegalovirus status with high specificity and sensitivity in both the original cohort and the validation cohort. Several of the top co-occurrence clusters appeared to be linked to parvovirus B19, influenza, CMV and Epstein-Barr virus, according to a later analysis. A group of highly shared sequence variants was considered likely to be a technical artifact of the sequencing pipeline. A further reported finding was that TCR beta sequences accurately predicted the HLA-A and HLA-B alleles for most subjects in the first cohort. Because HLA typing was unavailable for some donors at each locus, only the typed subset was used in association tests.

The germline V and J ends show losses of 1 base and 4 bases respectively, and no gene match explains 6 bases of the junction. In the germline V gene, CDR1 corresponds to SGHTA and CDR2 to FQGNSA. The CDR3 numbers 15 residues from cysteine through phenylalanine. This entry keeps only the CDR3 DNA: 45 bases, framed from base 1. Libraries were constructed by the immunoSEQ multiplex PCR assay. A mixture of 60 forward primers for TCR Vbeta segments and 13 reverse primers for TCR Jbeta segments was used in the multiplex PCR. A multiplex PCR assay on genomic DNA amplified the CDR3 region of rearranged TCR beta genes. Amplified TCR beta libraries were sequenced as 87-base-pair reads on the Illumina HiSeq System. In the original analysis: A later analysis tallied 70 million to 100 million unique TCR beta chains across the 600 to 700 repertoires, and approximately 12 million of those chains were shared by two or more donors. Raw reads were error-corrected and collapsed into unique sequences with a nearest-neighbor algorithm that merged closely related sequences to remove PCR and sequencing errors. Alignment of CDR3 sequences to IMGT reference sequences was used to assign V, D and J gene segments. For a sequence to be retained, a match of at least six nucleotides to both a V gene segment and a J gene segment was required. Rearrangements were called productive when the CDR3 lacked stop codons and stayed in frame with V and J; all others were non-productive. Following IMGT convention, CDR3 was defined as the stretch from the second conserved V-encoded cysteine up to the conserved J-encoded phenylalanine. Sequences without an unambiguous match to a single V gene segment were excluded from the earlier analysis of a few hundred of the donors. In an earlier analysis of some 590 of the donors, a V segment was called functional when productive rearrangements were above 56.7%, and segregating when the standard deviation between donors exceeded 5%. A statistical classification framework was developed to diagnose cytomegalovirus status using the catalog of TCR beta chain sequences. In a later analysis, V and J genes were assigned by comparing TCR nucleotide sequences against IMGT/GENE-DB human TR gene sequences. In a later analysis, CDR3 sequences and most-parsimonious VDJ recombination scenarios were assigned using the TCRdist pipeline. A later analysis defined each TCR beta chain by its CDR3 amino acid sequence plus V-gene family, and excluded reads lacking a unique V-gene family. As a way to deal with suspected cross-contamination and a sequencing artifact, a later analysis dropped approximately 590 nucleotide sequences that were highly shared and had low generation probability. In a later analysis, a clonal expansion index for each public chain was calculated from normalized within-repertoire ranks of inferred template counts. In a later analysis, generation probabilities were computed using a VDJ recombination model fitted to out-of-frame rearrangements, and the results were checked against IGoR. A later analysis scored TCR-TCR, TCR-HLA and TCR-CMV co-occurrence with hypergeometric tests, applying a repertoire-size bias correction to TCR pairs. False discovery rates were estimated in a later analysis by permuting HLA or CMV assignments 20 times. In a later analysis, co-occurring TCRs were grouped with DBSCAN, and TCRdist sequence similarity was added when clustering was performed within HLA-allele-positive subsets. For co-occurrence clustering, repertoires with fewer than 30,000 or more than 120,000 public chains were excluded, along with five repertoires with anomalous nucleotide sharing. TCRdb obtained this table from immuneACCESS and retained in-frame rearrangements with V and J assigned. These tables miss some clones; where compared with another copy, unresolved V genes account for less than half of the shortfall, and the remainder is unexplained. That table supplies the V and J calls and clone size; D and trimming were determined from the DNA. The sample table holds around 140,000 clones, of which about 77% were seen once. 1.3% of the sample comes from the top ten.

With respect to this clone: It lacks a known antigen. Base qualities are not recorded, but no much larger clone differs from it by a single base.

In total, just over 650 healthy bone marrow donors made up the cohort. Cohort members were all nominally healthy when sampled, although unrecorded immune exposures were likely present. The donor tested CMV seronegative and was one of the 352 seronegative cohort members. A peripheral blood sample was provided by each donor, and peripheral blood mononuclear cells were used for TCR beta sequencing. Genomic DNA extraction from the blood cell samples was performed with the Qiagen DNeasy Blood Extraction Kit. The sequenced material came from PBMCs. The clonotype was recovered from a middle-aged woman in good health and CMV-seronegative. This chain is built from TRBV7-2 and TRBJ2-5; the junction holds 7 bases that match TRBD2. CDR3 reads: CASSLVGERGETQYF. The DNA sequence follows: TGTGCCAGCAGCTTAGTGGGGGAGCGGGGAGAGACCCAGTACTTC.